The 17 T cell receptor beta chains given below trace back to one sample, sequenced in a study of T cell responses to AZD1222 COVID-19 vaccine. TCRdb keeps only in-frame clones here, not all; method: immunoSEQ multiplex PCR. The sample consists of roughly 150,000 clones, over 75% of them appearing once. The specimen was peripheral blood, collected on day 0 of AZD1222 vaccination. The receptors stem from an adult in good health.

This chain links TRBV28 with TRBJ1-3, with D unresolved. The V end lost 5 bases, the J end lost 1 base, and 18 bases lay between the germline ends. The CDR3 has 17 amino acids. CDR1 and CDR2 (germline): MDHEN, SYDVKM. The CDR3 region is CASSLRVGGVSGNTIYF. The CDR3 region has the DNA TGTGCCAGCAGTCTTAGAGTGGGTGGGGTATCTGGAAACACCATATATTTT.

This clone showed up just once. The rearrangement uses TRBV24-1 and TRBJ1-3; TRBD1 agrees at 8 bases. The CDR3 length is 14 residues. V dropped 5 bases and J dropped 5; count of bases not matched to a gene: 4. Germline CDR1 and CDR2: KGHDR and SFDVKD. The CDR3 DNA is TGTGCCACCAGTGCCGGACAGGGCAGAAACACCATATATTTT. Translation: CATSAGQGRNTIYF.

CDR3 protein: CASSLISASGRVPLDTQYF. CDR3 DNA sequence: TGTGCCAGCAGCTTAATCTCGGCTAGCGGGAGGGTCCCTCTAGATACGCAGTATTTT. This sequence joins TRBV7-2 and TRBJ2-3, with TRBD2 identical over 12 bases. Unmatched junction bases numbered 14, after V lost 2 bases and J lost 5 bases. Per the germline V gene, CDR1 is SGHTA and CDR2 is FQGNSA. The CDR3 extends over 19 amino acids.

This clone was observed once. The J gene is TRBJ2-3, the V gene TRBV2; 7 bases fit TRBD1. The CDR3 length is 15 residues. Trimming took 5 bases from V and 3 from J; bases not matched to a gene: 8. The germline gives CDR1 SNHLY, CDR2 FYNNEI. CDR3 region: CASSKTGPGTDTQYF. DNA for the CDR3: TGTGCCAGCAGTAAGACAGGGCCGGGGACAGATACGCAGTATTTT.

The chain employs TRBV2 and TRBJ1-2; D gene unclear. Trimming stripped 3 bases from V and 5 bases from J, with 7 bases between. The CDR3 extends over 12 amino acids. Germline CDR1 is SNHLY and CDR2 is FYNNEI. Here the CDR3 reads CASSDDAYGYTF. DNA for the CDR3: TGTGCCAGCAGTGACGACGCTTATGGCTACACCTTC.

The CDR3 DNA reads TGTGCCAGTAGTTTCCCAGGGGGAAACGGCACAGATACGCAGTATTTT. This sequence encodes CASSFPGGNGTDTQYF. The rearrangement joins TRBV19 to TRBJ2-3, with 7 bases aligning to TRBD1. Germline CDR1 LNHDA, CDR2 SQIVND (reference sequence). Trimming at V came to 5 bases and at J to 1 base, leaving 9 bases not matched to a gene. The CDR3 contains 16 residues.

The genes are TRBV12-3 or TRBV12-4 and TRBJ1-2; TRBD1 might be the D (6 bases). The CDR3 spans 13 residues. Trimming left V 2 bases short and J 7 bases short, with 11 bases between. CDR3 loop: CASSLSSGAGYTF. The CDR3, as DNA: TGTGCCAGCAGTTTATCTTCGGGGGCTGGCTACACCTTC.

This chain uses TRBV6-6 with TRBJ1-6; the D is unclear. Trimming left V 5 bases short and J 0 bases short, with 14 bases between. Germline-derived CDR1 and CDR2 are MNHNY and SVGAGI (reference sequence). The CDR3 is 17 residues long. The CDR3 coding sequence is TGTGCCAGCAGTCGGAATCCTCTGAGCTCCTATAATTCACCCCTCCACTTT. Amino acids: CASSRNPLSSYNSPLHF.

The CDR3 DNA is TGCGCCAGCAGCCCTGCGGGAGCTCCCGCGGAGCCCCAGCATTTT. Translation gives CASSPAGAPAEPQHF. This chain connects TRBV5-1 to TRBJ1-5, with D uncertain. This CDR3 spans 15 amino acids. Germline lookup yields CDR1 SGHRS and CDR2 YFSETQ. V shed 4 bases and J shed 8 bases, with 19 bases lying between them.

CDR3 amino acids: CATRDRGHSPLHF. CDR3 in DNA: TGTGCCACCCGGGACAGGGGCCATTCACCCCTCCACTTT. The chain recombines TRBV19 with TRBJ1-6; TRBD1 aligns across 10 bases. V dropped 10 bases and J dropped 8; count of bases not matched to a gene: 5. The germline CDR1 and CDR2 sequences are LNHDA and SQIVND (reference sequence). This CDR3 is 13 amino acids long.

The gene calls are TRBV4-3 and TRBJ2-2, with 10 bases lining up with TRBD1. The CDR3 covers 14 residues. V was pared by 6 bases and J by 4 bases, with 2 bases of the junction left unmatched. Looked up from germline, CDR1 is LGHNA and CDR2 is YSLEER. The CDR3 protein is CASSRTGGTGELFF. Here the CDR3 DNA reads TGCGCCAGCAGTCGGACAGGGGGCACCGGGGAGCTGTTTTTT.

This clone was seen once. The gene calls are TRBV28 and TRBJ1-2; D remains ambiguous. The V gene lost 6 bases and the J gene lost 7 bases, with 15 bases spanning the gap. The CDR3 is made up of 13 amino acids. Germline CDR1 reads MDHEN; CDR2 reads SYDVKM. CDR3 bases: TGTGCCAGCAGGCCCCGGCCACAACTTGGCTACACCTTC. This gives the protein CASRPRPQLGYTF.

The rearrangement links TRBV29-1 to TRBJ1-2; the D is unclear. V was cut by 7 bases and J by 7 bases, with 16 bases left in between. This CDR3 comprises 12 residues. Germline values: CDR1 SQVTM, CDR2 ANQGSEA. CDR3 loop: CSADPHGVGYTF. The DNA of the CDR3 is TGCAGCGCCGATCCCCACGGGGTTGGCTACACCTTC.

This chain uses TRBV11-3 with TRBJ2-6, with a weak D call TRBD2 (5 bases). Trimming took off 4 bases at V and 1 base at J, with 8 bases between the two ends. This CDR3 has 15 residues. From germline, CDR1 is SGHNT and CDR2 YENEEA. The CDR3 coding sequence is TGTGCCAGCAGCTCCGGCGGGTCTGGGGCCAACGTCCTGACTTTC. Translation: CASSSGGSGANVLTF.

CDR3: CASSVEGWQETQYF. CDR3 nucleotides: TGTGCCAGCAGCGTAGAAGGGTGGCAAGAGACCCAGTACTTC. The V and J genes are TRBV9 and TRBJ2-5; D not resolved. Germline CDR1 SGDLS, CDR2 YYNGEE. The V end lost 0 bases, the J end lost 2 bases, and 8 bases lay between the germline ends. The CDR3 runs to 14 residues. The full variable domain, with the rest looked up from reference TRBV9 and TRBJ2-5, is DSGVTQTPKHLITATGQRVTLRCSPRSGDLSVYWYQQSLDQGLQFLIQYYNGEERAKGNILERFSAQQFPDLHSELNLSSLELGDSALYFCASSVEGWQETQYFGPGTRLLVL.

This chain links TRBV28 with TRBJ1-1, with a possible D match to TRBD1 (6 bases). Between the trimmed V and J ends, which lost 2 bases and 4 bases, there was a span of 17 bases. Germline CDR1 is MDHEN and CDR2 is SYDVKM. The CDR3 consists of 16 residues. CDR3: CASSLRGAGMSTEAFF. CDR3 DNA: TGTGCCAGCAGTTTAAGGGGGGCCGGCATGAGCACTGAAGCTTTCTTT.

The chain links TRBV3-1 (or the pseudogene TRBV3-2) to TRBJ2-3, with 7 bases fitting TRBD2. The CDR3 sequence is 16 residues long. V lost 0 bases, J lost 4 bases, and 7 bases stayed unmatched. Germline V gene data show CDR1 as LGHDT and CDR2 as YNNKEL (reference sequence). The CDR3 loop reads CASSQDVGGKADTQYF. The CDR3 region has the DNA TGTGCCAGCAGCCAAGATGTCGGGGGGAAGGCAGATACGCAGTATTTT.